This T cell receptor beta chain was identified during a study of cytomegalovirus exposure and HLA in healthy donors. Primers for the PCR totalled 60 Vbeta and 13 Jbeta. Here immunoSEQ multiplex PCR was the method, and the copy in TCRdb shows in-frame clones only, minus some. The sample holds 130,000 to 150,000 clones, 60% to 85% seen once. Notes on this clone: Antigen unknown.

This CDR3 region has 15 residues. Germline values: CDR1 MNHEY, CDR2 SVGAGI. J lost 6 bases, V lost 5 bases, and 5 bases had no gene match. At the time of sampling, donors were nominally healthy, though unrecorded immune exposures were likely. The study's findings and limits: A later analysis linked a missense variant in DCLRE1C to the trimming of TCR beta V and J genes.

Sequenced input: PBMCs. This receptor was taken from a male donor in good health and CMV-seronegative. This chain joins TRBV6-5 and TRBJ2-1, with 12 bases identical to TRBD2. CDR3 in DNA: TGTGCCAGCAGTCTAGCGGGAGGGCCGGGCAATGAGCAGTTCTTC. Translation: CASSLAGGPGNEQFF.